These 30 T cell receptor beta chains share one sample of origin, sequenced in a study of shared clonotypes between healthy human individuals. Sequenced by immunoSEQ multiplex PCR; TCRdb stores in-frame clones only, minus some. The sample gives about 2 million clones, just under 95% of which show up once; roughly 1% is in the top ten. Naive-designated CD8 cells lacked CD45RO, were positively enriched for CCR7, and omitted terminally differentiated effector memory CD45RA+ cells. The sequencing sample was made of naive CD8+ T cells sorted from blood. The receptors were sampled from a young man in good health.

The chain links TRBV2 to TRBJ2-1; a possible D gene is TRBD2 (7 bases). V dropped 10 bases and J dropped 6 bases, with 19 bases sitting between them. The germline V gene has CDR1 SNHLY and CDR2 FYNNEI. The CDR3 loop spans 14 amino acids. The DNA for the CDR3 is TGTGCCACAGGGGAGGGGCTAGGTGCCAATGAGCAGTTCTTC. Residues: CATGEGLGANEQFF.

The J gene is TRBJ2-7, the V gene TRBV7-6, with D tentatively TRBD1 (5 bases). The ends were cut back, 0 bases at V and 3 bases at J, with 15 bases in the middle. Per germline, CDR1 SGHVS and CDR2 FNYEAQ. The CDR3 sequence is 16 residues long. The CDR3 loop reads CASSLALGLGIYEQYF. CDR3 bases: TGTGCCAGCAGCTTAGCGCTGGGGCTGGGAATCTACGAGCAGTACTTC.

V is TRBV6-5 and J is TRBJ2-3, with D unresolved. This CDR3 comprises 14 residues. Trimming cost V 0 bases and J 5 bases, with 9 bases left between them. Germline V gene data show CDR1 as MNHEY and CDR2 as SVGAGI. CDR3 residues: CASSYSGDEDTQYF. DNA for the CDR3: TGTGCCAGCAGTTACTCAGGAGACGAAGATACGCAGTATTTT.

The V and J genes are TRBV9 and TRBJ2-7, with TRBD1 matching over 8 bases. The CDR3 totals 15 residues. V dropped 0 bases and J dropped 2; count of bases not matched to a gene: 4. The V gene's germline CDR1 is SGDLS and CDR2 YYNGEE. For the CDR3, the DNA is TGTGCCAGCAGCGTAGCGGACAGGGACCCCTACGAGCAGTACTTC. It codes for CASSVADRDPYEQYF.

The chain combines TRBV29-1 with TRBJ1-2, with TRBD1 identical over 10 bases. This CDR3 spans 17 amino acids. Trimming cost V 5 bases and J 0 bases; bases outside gene matches: 12. CDR1 and CDR2 from the germline V gene are SQVTM and ANQGSEA. CDR3 sequence (DNA): TGCAGCGTTCCTTACAGACAGGGGGCCCCTTCTAACTATGGCTACACCTTC. Translated: CSVPYRQGAPSNYGYTF.

The J gene is TRBJ2-1, the V gene TRBV5-1; unclear D gene. Germline CDR1 is SGHRS and CDR2 is YFSETQ. Trimming removed 3 bases at V and 9 bases at J, with 10 bases between. The CDR3 totals 12 residues. The CDR3, as DNA: TGCGCCAGCAGCTCTGGGCCGATTGAGCAGTTCTTC. Translation: CASSSGPIEQFF.

To note about this clone: One base away lies a much larger clone, so this may be a sequencing read error. The V and J genes are TRBV25-1 and TRBJ1-1, with D unresolved. Germline-derived CDR1 and CDR2 are MGHDK and SYGVNS. CDR3 length equals 11 residues. Trimming removed 6 bases at V and 0 bases at J, with 2 bases between. CDR3 amino acids: CASRLNTEAFF. Here the CDR3 DNA reads TGTGCCAGCAGACTGAACACTGAAGCTTTCTTT.

The chain employs TRBV7-9 and TRBJ1-6; D uncertain. V lost 1 base and J lost 4, with 14 bases in between. The CDR3 runs 17 residues. Germline V CDR1 and CDR2: SEHNR, FQNEAQ (reference sequence). DNA of the CDR3: TGTGCCAGCAGCTTAGATTGGGTCCACGGGTATAATTCACCCCTCCACTTT. This encodes CASSLDWVHGYNSPLHF. The full variable domain, with the rest looked up from reference TRBV7-9 and TRBJ1-6, is DTGVSQNPRHKITKRGQNVTFRCDPISEHNRLYWYRQTLGQGPEFLTYFQNEAQLEKSRLLSDRFSAERPKGSFSTLEIQRTEQGDSAMYLCASSLDWVHGYNSPLHFGNGTRLTVT.

This clone appeared once. J is TRBJ1-2 and V is TRBV27; D not certain. The CDR3 covers 12 residues. V shed 2 bases and J shed 10 bases, with 11 bases lying between them. CDR1 MNHEY and CDR2 SMNVEV come from the germline V gene (reference sequence). This chain's CDR3 is CASSLDSRTYTF. CDR3 DNA sequence: TGTGCCAGCAGTTTAGATTCCAGGACCTACACCTTC.

The chain joins TRBV5-6 to TRBJ1-2; 9 nucleotides match TRBD1. This CDR3 spans 16 amino acids. After removal of 7 bases from V and 5 bases from J, the junction contained 15 bases not matched to a gene. CDR1 SGHDT and CDR2 YYEEEE come from the germline V gene. The CDR3 loop reads CASALGTGSAAYGYTF. CDR3 coding DNA: TGTGCCAGCGCCCTAGGGACAGGGTCGGCTGCTTATGGCTACACCTTC.

The gene calls are TRBV5-8 and TRBJ2-3, with 7 bases that match TRBD1. The CDR3 runs 14 residues. Germline V lookup: CDR1 SGHTS, CDR2 YDEGEE. Trimming took 3 bases from V and 4 from J; bases not matched to a gene: 5. The CDR3 DNA is TGTGCCAGCAGCTGGGGACAGCGATCAGATACGCAGTATTTT. Translated, it gives CASSWGQRSDTQYF.

The CDR3 spells CASSLTVQPIPQFF. The CDR3 DNA reads TGTGCCAGCAGTTTAACCGTCCAACCTATCCCCCAGTTCTTC. This rearrangement joins TRBV11-2 to TRBJ2-1; D not resolved. V gave up 6 bases and J gave up 13 bases, with 22 bases separating them. This CDR3 is built from 14 residues. Germline CDR1 reads SGHAT; CDR2 reads FQNNGV.

The rearrangement links TRBV5-1 to TRBJ2-7, with D uncertain. Per the germline V gene, CDR1 is SGHRS and CDR2 is YFSETQ. The CDR3 spans 15 residues. V shed 0 bases and J shed 3 bases, with 13 bases lying between them. The CDR3 coding sequence is TGCGCCAGCAGCTTGGAGCCAATTACCAGCTACGAGCAGTACTTC. Protein: CASSLEPITSYEQYF.

V gene TRBV5-1 combines with J gene TRBJ1-2; D is unresolved. This CDR3 has 17 amino acids. Germline CDR1 SGHRS, CDR2 YFSETQ. The V end lost 4 bases, the J end lost 3 bases, and 22 bases lay between the germline ends. DNA for the CDR3: TGCGCCAGCAGCAACAGTGTGCAGGCGATGCGTTACTATGGCTACACCTTC. Translating gives CASSNSVQAMRYYGYTF.

The CDR3 region is CASSYFMNTEAFF. In DNA form, the CDR3 reads TGCGCCAGCAGCTATTTTATGAACACTGAAGCTTTCTTT. The V call is TRBV4-1, the J call TRBJ1-1; D is unclear. Trimming pared 5 bases from V and 0 bases from J, leaving 7 bases between. The length of the CDR3 is 13 residues. Germline loops: CDR1 MGHRA, CDR2 YSYEKL.

This chain connects TRBV11-2 to TRBJ2-1; D may be TRBD2 (5 bases). In germline, CDR1 is SGHAT, CDR2 FQNNGV. The CDR3 spans 15 residues. V was clipped by 0 bases and J by 10 bases, with 16 bases between them. The CDR3, as DNA: TGTGCCAGCAGCTTAGATCCCCTCGAGGGAAAAGAGCAGTTCTTC. Translating it yields CASSLDPLEGKEQFF.

The chain links TRBV6-5 to TRBJ2-6, with D tentatively TRBD1 or TRBD2 (5 bases each). Per germline, CDR1 MNHEY and CDR2 SVGAGI. Trimming removed 6 bases at V and 2 bases at J, with 8 bases between. The CDR3 loop spans 14 amino acids. The CDR3, as DNA: TGTGCCAGCAGCGGGACGACTGGGGCCAACGTCCTGACTTTC. Translated, it gives CASSGTTGANVLTF.

V usage is TRBV19 and J usage is TRBJ2-3; 8 bases fit TRBD1. CDR3 size: 15 residues. Trimming cost V 4 bases and J 3 bases; bases outside gene matches: 6. Germline V gives CDR1 LNHDA, CDR2 SQIVND (reference sequence). CDR3 in DNA: TGTGCCAGTAGTAACTATCGGACAGGGACAGATACGCAGTATTTT. Residues: CASSNYRTGTDTQYF.

The genes are TRBV27 and TRBJ2-5; D is ambiguous. CDR1 MNHEY and CDR2 SMNVEV come from the germline V gene (reference sequence). Trimming pared 0 bases from V and 0 bases from J, leaving 8 bases between. This CDR3 spans 15 amino acids. As DNA, the CDR3 is TGTGCCAGCAGTTTATCTCAACTGTACCAAGAGACCCAGTACTTC. Translating it yields CASSLSQLYQETQYF.

The V call is TRBV1, the J call TRBJ1-5. TRBV1 is given as a pseudogene. CDR3 length equals 18 residues. The chain's CDR3 is CTSSQDFVAGEAAQPQHF. CDR3 in DNA: TGCACCAGCAGCCAAGACTTCGTTGCAGGAGAGGCCGCTCAGCCCCAGCATTTT.

This rearrangement joins TRBV27 to TRBJ2-5; perhaps TRBD1 as D (5 bases). Germline V gives CDR1 MNHEY, CDR2 SMNVEV (reference sequence). Deletions cut 3 bases from V and 3 bases from J, with 11 bases between. CDR3 length equals 14 residues. CDR3 nucleotide sequence: TGTGCCAGCAGTTTTATGGGGCTGGAAGAGACCCAGTACTTC. It is translated as CASSFMGLEETQYF.

The chain couples TRBV5-4 to TRBJ2-5; 8 nucleotides line up with TRBD1. Germline V CDR1 and CDR2: SGHNT, YYREEE (reference sequence). This CDR3 comprises 13 residues. J was trimmed by 3 bases and V by 4 bases; bases with no gene match: 2. The CDR3 region has the DNA TGTGCCAGCAGCCCGGACAGGGAAGAGACCCAGTACTTC. It translates to CASSPDREETQYF.

The chain is built from TRBV7-9 and TRBJ2-1; 11 bases map to TRBD2. The CDR3 totals 15 residues. After removal of 4 bases from V and 6 bases from J, the junction contained 5 bases not matched to a gene. Germline CDR1 and CDR2: SEHNR and FQNEAQ (reference sequence). CDR3 sequence reads: CASSSSGGLGNEQFF. CDR3 nucleotides: TGTGCCAGCAGCTCTAGCGGGGGGCTGGGCAATGAGCAGTTCTTC.

V is TRBV2 and J is TRBJ1-2; maybe TRBD1 (5 bases). Germline V CDR1 and CDR2: SNHLY, FYNNEI. This CDR3 spans 15 amino acids. The V end lost 6 bases, the J end lost 8 bases, and 22 bases lay between the germline ends. Here the CDR3 DNA reads TGTGCCAGCAGCGCCCCCGGGGGTCGGGAAAGAGGCTACACCTTC. This sequence encodes CASSAPGGRERGYTF. Full variable domain (missing parts from reference TRBV2 and TRBJ1-2): EPEVTQTPSHQVTQMGQEVILRCVPISNHLYFYWYRQILGQKVEFLVSFYNNEISEKSEIFDDQFSVERPDGSNFTLKIRSTKLEDSAMYFCASSAPGGRERGYTFGSGTRLTVV.

The V gene is TRBV29-1, the J gene TRBJ1-1; a weak D match, TRBD1 (5 bases). This CDR3 is built from 13 residues. Germline V gene data show CDR1 as SQVTM and CDR2 as ANQGSEA. V lost 2 bases, J lost 1 base, and 8 bases lay in between. Here the CDR3 DNA reads TGCAGCGTTGAAAACCAGGGGAACACTGAAGCTTTCTTT. Translated: CSVENQGNTEAFF.

This chain connects TRBV4-1 to TRBJ2-7; TRBD2 matches 9 bases. From germline, CDR1 is MGHRA and CDR2 YSYEKL. The trim removed 2 bases at V and 4 bases at J, leaving 6 bases unmatched. This CDR3 has 15 residues. DNA for the CDR3: TGCGCCAGCAGCCAACGAGCGGGGGGATTTTACGAGCAGTACTTC. This sequence encodes CASSQRAGGFYEQYF.

The chain carries TRBV30 and TRBJ1-1, with D perhaps TRBD1 (5 bases). Deletions cut 5 bases from V and 0 bases from J, with 13 bases between. Germline V gene data show CDR1 as GTSNPN and CDR2 as SVGIG (reference sequence). There are 14 residues in the CDR3. This CDR3 reads CAWATDIMNTEAFF. In DNA, the CDR3 is TGTGCCTGGGCCACGGACATCATGAACACTGAAGCTTTCTTT.

This sequence joins TRBV2 and TRBJ1-1, with TRBD1 identical over 7 bases. The germline V gene encodes CDR1 SNHLY and CDR2 FYNNEI. The V and J ends lost 3 bases and 6 bases, in that order; junction bases with no gene match: 7. The CDR3 is made up of 14 amino acids. The chain's CDR3 is CASSEWAGGAEAFF. The CDR3 nucleotides read TGTGCCAGCAGTGAGTGGGCAGGGGGGGCTGAAGCTTTCTTT.

The chain carries TRBV7-2 and TRBJ2-7; D not certain. CDR1 and CDR2 from the germline V gene are SGHTA and FQGNSA. The CDR3 has 12 residues. Trimming removed 2 bases at V and 6 bases at J, with 8 bases between. CDR3 DNA sequence: TGTGCCAGCAGCTTACGTAAGGTCGAGCAGTACTTC. This gives the protein CASSLRKVEQYF.

To note about this clone: The same CDR3 also results from other DNA sequences found in this sample. The V and J genes are TRBV19 and TRBJ2-7; D may be TRBD1 (6 bases). This CDR3 has 13 amino acids. V dropped 6 bases and J dropped 1 base, with 10 bases sitting between them. CDR1 LNHDA and CDR2 SQIVND come from the germline V gene (reference sequence). For the CDR3, the DNA is TGTGCCAGTAGCGGAACAGGGTCCTACGAGCAGTACTTC. It specifies CASSGTGSYEQYF.